This T cell receptor beta chain was sequenced in a study of breast tumors, draining lymph nodes, adjacent tissues. The lymph nodes were axillary draining lymph nodes from breast cancer patients. Germline CDR1 and CDR2: DFQATT and SNEGSKA (reference sequence). The germline V and J ends were trimmed by 3 bases and 8 bases, with 11 bases remaining between them. This CDR3 is 12 amino acids long. Study-wide points: Tumors had less TCR diversity than lymph nodes, more than nontumor tissue. Tumor T cell lymph node origin was a supported hypothesis, not proven. Luminal-like breast cancer showed significantly higher tumor–nontumor repertoire similarity than basal-like. Findings are consistent with lymph node origin and intratumoral expansion of most tumor T cells.

TCRdb re-analysed the multiplex PCR reads in MiXCR, keeping a single row per CDR3 protein. The sample contains approximately 130,000 distinct CDR3 sequences, around 20% of which appear only once. This clonotype has a count of ten or more. What it binds is not known. The sequencing input was axillary lymph node tissue. The TCR sequence derives from a female donor with breast cancer. Some clones in this sample may be carry-over from other donors' samples. The V and J genes are TRBV20-1 and TRBJ2-1; D remains ambiguous. CDR3 in amino acids: CSASGRWDEQFF. CDR3 DNA sequence: TGCAGTGCTAGCGGCAGGTGGGATGAGCAGTTCTTC.